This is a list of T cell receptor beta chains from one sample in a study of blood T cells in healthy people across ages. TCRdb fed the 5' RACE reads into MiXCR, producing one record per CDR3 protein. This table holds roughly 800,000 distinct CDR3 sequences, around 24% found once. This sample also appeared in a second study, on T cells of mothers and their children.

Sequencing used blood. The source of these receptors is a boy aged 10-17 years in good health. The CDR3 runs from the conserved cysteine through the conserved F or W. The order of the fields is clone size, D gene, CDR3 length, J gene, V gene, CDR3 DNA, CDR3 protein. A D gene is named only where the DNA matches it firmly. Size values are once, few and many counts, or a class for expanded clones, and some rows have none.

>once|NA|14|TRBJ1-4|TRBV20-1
TGCAGTGCGGAGGAGGGACCCCCCGGGGGAAAACTGTTTTTT
CSAEEGPPGGKLFF
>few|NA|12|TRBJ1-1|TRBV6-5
TGTGCCAGCAGCCCCAGGGCAGGGAAAGTTTTCTTT
CASSPRAGKVFF
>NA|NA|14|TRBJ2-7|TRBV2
TGTGCCAGCAGTGAGGACTCCCCTTTGTACGAGCAGTACTTC
CASSEDSPLYEQYF
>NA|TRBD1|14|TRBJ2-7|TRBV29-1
TGCAGCGTAGCACTAGACAGGGGATCCTACGAGCAGTACTTC
CSVALDRGSYEQYF
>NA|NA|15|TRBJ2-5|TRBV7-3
TGTGCCAGCAGCTTACTAGGGGCAGGGTCGGGGACCCAGTACTTC
CASSLLGAGSGTQYF
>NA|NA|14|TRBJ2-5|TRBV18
TGTGCCAGCTCACCAGGAAATGGTGGGGAGACCCAGTACTTC
CASSPGNGGETQYF
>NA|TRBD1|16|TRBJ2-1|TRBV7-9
TGTGCCAGCAGCCCCCTGGGGGGACAGGGTTACAATGAGCAGTTCTTC
CASSPLGGQGYNEQFF
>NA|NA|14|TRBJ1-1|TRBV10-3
TGTGCCATCAGTGACTCGGGTGGGAACACTGAAGCTTTCTTT
CAISDSGGNTEAFF
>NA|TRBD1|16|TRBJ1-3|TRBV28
TGTGCCAGCAGTACCCCACAGGGGGCGAGGGGAAACACCATATATTTT
CASSTPQGARGNTIYF
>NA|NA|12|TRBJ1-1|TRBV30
TGTGCCTGGAGTGTGAGAAACACTGAAGCTTTCTTT
CAWSVRNTEAFF
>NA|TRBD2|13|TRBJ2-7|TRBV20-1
TGCAGTGCTAGGGGACTAGCTTCCTACGAGCAGTACTTC
CSARGLASYEQYF
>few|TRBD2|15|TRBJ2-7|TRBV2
TGTGCCAGCAGGAACGTTGCGGGGGGGCCGGACGAGCAGTACTTC
CASRNVAGGPDEQYF
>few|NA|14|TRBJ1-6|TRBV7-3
TGTGCCAGCAGCTTAATGGGGGGGCTTACACCCCTCCACTTT
CASSLMGGLTPLHF
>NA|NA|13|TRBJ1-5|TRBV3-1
TGTGCCAGCAGCCCGCAAAACGATCAGCCCCAGCATTTT
CASSPQNDQPQHF
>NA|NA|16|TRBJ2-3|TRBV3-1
TGTGCCAGCAGCCAAGATTCAGGCTCCCAGCCAGATACGCAGTATTTT
CASSQDSGSQPDTQYF
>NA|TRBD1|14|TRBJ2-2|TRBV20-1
TGCAGTGCCGTTCCCGGGACAGACACCGGGGAGCTGTTTTTT
CSAVPGTDTGELFF
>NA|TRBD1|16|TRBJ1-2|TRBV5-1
TGCGCCAGCAGCCCGCGGCCCACAGGGGGGAACTATGGCTACACCTTC
CASSPRPTGGNYGYTF
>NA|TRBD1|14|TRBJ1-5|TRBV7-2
TGTGCCAGCAGCTCCAACAGGGGGCGACAGCCCCAGCATTTT
CASSSNRGRQPQHF
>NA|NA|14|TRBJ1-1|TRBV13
TGTGCCAGCAGCTTAGGACGAGGTGGGCCTGAAGCTTTCTTT
CASSLGRGGPEAFF
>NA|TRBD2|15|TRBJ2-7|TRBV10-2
TGCGCCAGCAGACCCAGCGGGGGACCTTCCTACGAGCAGTACTTC
CASRPSGGPSYEQYF
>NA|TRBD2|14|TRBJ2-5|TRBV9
TGTGCCAGCAGCGCCGCGGGGGGGCTGGAGACCCAGTACTTC
CASSAAGGLETQYF
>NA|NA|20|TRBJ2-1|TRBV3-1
TGTGCCAGCAGCCATTTGCCCCCATTAACGACATCCCGCTCCTACAATGAGCAGTTCTTC
CASSHLPPLTTSRSYNEQFF
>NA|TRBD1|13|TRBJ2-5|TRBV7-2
TGTGCCAGCAGCCCCTGGACAGGGGGGACCCAGTACTTC
CASSPWTGGTQYF
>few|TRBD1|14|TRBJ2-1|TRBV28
TGTGCCAGCAGTGTTCTCAGGGGGCGGTATGAGCAGTTCTTC
CASSVLRGRYEQFF
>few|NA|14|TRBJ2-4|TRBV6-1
TGTGCCAGCAGTGAAAGCATGGGATCTGACATTCAGTACTTC
CASSESMGSDIQYF
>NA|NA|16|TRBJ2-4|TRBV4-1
TGCGCCAGCAGCACTGGCCGCGGTGGGCCCAAAAACATTCAGTACTTC
CASSTGRGGPKNIQYF
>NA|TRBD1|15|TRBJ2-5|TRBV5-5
TGTGCCAGCAGCCCTGGACAGGGGACGATCGGGACCCAGTACTTC
CASSPGQGTIGTQYF
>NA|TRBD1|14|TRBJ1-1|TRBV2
TGTGCCAGCAGAGCTCAGGGGGTCGGCACTGAAGCTTTCTTT
CASRAQGVGTEAFF
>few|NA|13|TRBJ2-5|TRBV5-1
TGCTCCAGCGGACAGAATACCCAAGAGACCCAGTACTTC
CSSGQNTQETQYF
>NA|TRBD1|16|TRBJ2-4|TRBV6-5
TGTGCCAGCAGGGACTCCGGGACAGGGGCTAAAAACATTCAGTACTTC
CASRDSGTGAKNIQYF
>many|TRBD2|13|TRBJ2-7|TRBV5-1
TGCGCCAGCAGCCCCCCGGGGGGCTACGAGCAGTACTTC
CASSPPGGYEQYF
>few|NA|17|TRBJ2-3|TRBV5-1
TGCGCCAGCAGCTTGGTAGGCCTAGGGACCGGCACAGATACGCAGTATTTT
CASSLVGLGTGTDTQYF
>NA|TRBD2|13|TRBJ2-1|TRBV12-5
TGTGCTAGTGCCAGCGGGGTAAACAATGAGCAGTTCTTC
CASASGVNNEQFF
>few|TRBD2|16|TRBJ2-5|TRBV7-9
TGTGCCAGCAGCCCCGGGACTAGCGGGGGACTAGAGACCCAGTACTTC
CASSPGTSGGLETQYF
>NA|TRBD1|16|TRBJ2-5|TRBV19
TGTGCCAGTAGTCTTCCGGGGGACAGGTACCAAGAGACCCAGTACTTC
CASSLPGDRYQETQYF
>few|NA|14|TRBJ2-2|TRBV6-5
TGTGCCAGCAGACCTGGGGGGTCGGCCGGGGAGCTGTTTTTT
CASRPGGSAGELFF
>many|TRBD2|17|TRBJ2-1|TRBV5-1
TGCGCCAGCAGCCCTCGACTAGCGGGGGACTTCTACAATGAGCAGTTCTTC
CASSPRLAGDFYNEQFF
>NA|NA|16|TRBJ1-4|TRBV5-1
TGCGCCAGCAGCTTCCGGGACATTTCAACTAATGAAAAACTGTTTTTT
CASSFRDISTNEKLFF